What follows are 20 T cell receptor beta chains derived from one specimen sequenced in a study of cytomegalovirus exposure and HLA in healthy donors. This PCR relied on a set of 60 Vbeta primers and 13 Jbeta primers. Only in-frame clones appear in the TCRdb table, and some are missing; sequencing was by immunoSEQ multiplex PCR. The data show approximately 150,000 clones, 70% to 80% seen once. What was sequenced was PBMCs. The receptors originated from a young man in good health and CMV-seronegative.

This chain joins TRBV2 and TRBJ1-4; D gene uncertain. The CDR3 consists of 14 residues. V gave up 1 base and J gave up 4 bases, with 7 bases separating them. From germline, CDR1 is SNHLY and CDR2 FYNNEI. Written as DNA, the CDR3 is TGTGCCAGCAGTGAAGTCCAGCGTAATGAAAAACTGTTTTTT. Translation: CASSEVQRNEKLFF.

This rearrangement joins TRBV6-5 to TRBJ1-5, with unresolved D. The CDR3 is made up of 15 amino acids. V lost 2 bases and J 1 base, leaving 9 bases between the germline ends. The germline V gene has CDR1 MNHEY and CDR2 SVGAGI. The CDR3, as DNA: TGTGCCAGCAGTTACCGAGCGTTGAGCAATCAGCCCCAGCATTTT. Its translation: CASSYRALSNQPQHF.

The rearrangement joins TRBV7-3 to TRBJ1-6; TRBD1 matches at 8 bases. J gave up 3 bases and V 5 bases, and 3 bases lay outside the gene matches. Germline CDR1 and CDR2: SGHTA and FQGTGA. The length of the CDR3 is 15 residues. DNA of the CDR3: TGTGCCAGCAGCAGAACAGGGGGCTATAATTCACCCCTCCACTTT. Translation: CASSRTGGYNSPLHF.

This chain joins TRBV7-9 and TRBJ1-2, with TRBD1 matching 8 bases. This CDR3 contains 15 residues. V was pared by 1 base and J by 1 base, with 2 bases of the junction left unmatched. CDR1 is SEHNR, CDR2 FQNEAQ, per germline (reference sequence). CDR3 protein: CASSLGTGGNYGYTF. CDR3 DNA sequence: TGTGCCAGCAGCTTAGGAACAGGGGGTAACTATGGCTACACCTTC.

The chain recombines TRBV7-9 with TRBJ1-2; weak D call: TRBD1 (5 bases). Looked up from germline, CDR1 is SEHNR and CDR2 is FQNEAQ (reference sequence). This CDR3 has 15 amino acids. Trimming shortened V by 5 bases and J by 6 bases, and 19 bases separated the two germline ends. This CDR3 is CASSPFGTAGDGYTF. The CDR3 DNA is TGTGCCAGCAGCCCATTTGGGACGGCGGGGGATGGCTACACCTTC.

The genes are TRBV27 and TRBJ1-5; 7 nucleotides agree with TRBD1. Looked up from germline, CDR1 is MNHEY and CDR2 is SMNVEV (reference sequence). V gave up 3 bases and J gave up 7 bases; unmatched junction bases: 6. The CDR3 runs 14 residues. The CDR3 DNA reads TGTGCCAGCAGTTTCCGACAGGGTGGGCAGCCCCAGCATTTT. This codes for CASSFRQGGQPQHF.

This chain links TRBV5-1 with TRBJ2-1; TRBD2 matches at 9 bases. The CDR3 loop spans 13 amino acids. Germline values: CDR1 SGHRS, CDR2 YFSETQ. V lost 7 bases and J lost 6; bases outside the gene matches: 5. The CDR3 coding sequence is TGCGCCAGCCGACTAGCGGAATTCAATGAGCAGTTCTTC. Protein: CASRLAEFNEQFF.

In its sample, this clone was seen once. The gene calls are TRBV5-6 and TRBJ2-1; tentatively, D is TRBD1 (6 bases). Germline CDR1 is SGHDT and CDR2 is YYEEEE. With 0 bases removed from V and 5 bases from J, the gap between germline ends came to 12 bases. The CDR3 runs 15 residues. The CDR3 DNA follows: TGTGCCAGCAGCTTGGCCTGGGACACCGACAATGAGCAGTTCTTC. Its translation: CASSLAWDTDNEQFF.

This chain uses TRBV10-3 with TRBJ2-7; a weak D match, TRBD2 (6 bases). The V and J ends lost 0 bases and 1 base respectively, with 13 bases between them. The CDR3 contains 16 residues. The V gene's germline CDR1 is ENHRY and CDR2 SYGVKD. CDR3 region: CAISESEGQRSYEQYF. The CDR3 DNA is TGTGCCATCAGTGAGTCGGAGGGCCAACGATCCTACGAGCAGTACTTC.

The CDR3 here is CASSYSSGTDYNEQFF. The CDR3 bases are TGTGCCAGCAGTTACTCTAGCGGAACCGACTACAATGAGCAGTTCTTC. The rearrangement uses TRBV6-5 and TRBJ2-1; TRBD2 is a possible D gene (6 bases). V lost 0 bases, J lost 3 bases, and 12 bases lay in between. The CDR3 has 16 amino acids. The germline CDR1 and CDR2 sequences are MNHEY and SVGAGI.

V gene TRBV14 combines with J gene TRBJ2-1, with 11 bases aligning to TRBD2. Trimming removed 1 base from V and 3 bases from J; junction bases left unmatched: 2. The CDR3 has 16 residues. Per germline, CDR1 SGHDN and CDR2 FVKESK. CDR3 amino acids: CASSQGGLADYNEQFF. The CDR3 nucleotides are TGTGCCAGCAGCCAAGGGGGACTAGCGGACTACAATGAGCAGTTCTTC.

The chain is built from TRBV27 and TRBJ1-1; no reliable D call. The V end was cut by 6 bases, the J end by 7 bases, with 15 bases between. The CDR3 runs to 13 residues. In germline, CDR1 is MNHEY, CDR2 SMNVEV (reference sequence). The CDR3 bases are TGTGCCAGCAGACCCACGGAGCGAAGTGAAGCTTTCTTT. Encoded protein: CASRPTERSEAFF.

The chain carries TRBV9 and TRBJ2-7; 7 positions agree with TRBD1. This CDR3 is built from 14 residues. V dropped 5 bases and J dropped 3; count of bases not matched to a gene: 8. Germline-derived CDR1 and CDR2 are SGDLS and YYNGEE. The DNA for the CDR3 is TGTGCCAGCAGTAGAGACAGGGATTACTACGAGCAGTACTTC. It specifies CASSRDRDYYEQYF.

J is TRBJ2-3 and V is TRBV10-1, with TRBD2 identical over 8 bases. The germline V gene has CDR1 WNHNN and CDR2 SYGVQD (reference sequence). The CDR3 is 16 amino acids. V shed 3 bases, J shed 6 bases, and the junction held 11 bases outside the gene matches. CDR3 amino acids: CASSEAGASYSDTQYF. In nucleotides, the CDR3 is TGCGCCAGCAGTGAAGCGGGGGCTAGTTATTCGGATACGCAGTATTTT.

The rearrangement uses TRBV4-1 and TRBJ2-3, with 8 bases lining up with TRBD2. The germline gives CDR1 MGHRA, CDR2 YSYEKL. This CDR3 spans 18 amino acids. J gave up 3 bases and V 1 base, and 12 bases lay outside the gene matches. The CDR3, as DNA: TGCGCCAGCAGCCAAGGATGGGAAGCGGGAGTACGGACAGATACGCAGTATTTT. Its translation: CASSQGWEAGVRTDTQYF.

The genes are TRBV13 and TRBJ2-7; 11 bases line up with TRBD2. This CDR3 comprises 15 residues. Trimming removed 6 bases from V and 1 base from J; junction bases left unmatched: 5. Germline V gene data show CDR1 as PRHDT and CDR2 as FYEKMQ (reference sequence). DNA of the CDR3: TGTGCCAGCAGAAAAAGACTAGCGGGGTCCTACGAGCAGTACTTC. It is translated as CASRKRLAGSYEQYF. Full variable domain (outside the CDR3, taken from reference TRBV13 and TRBJ2-7): AAGVIQSPRHLIKEKRETATLKCYPIPRHDTVYWYQQGPGQDPQFLISFYEKMQSDKGSIPDRFSAQQFSDYHSELNMSSLELGDSALYFCASRKRLAGSYEQYFGPGTRLTVT.

The chain links TRBV6-5 to TRBJ2-2; possible D gene TRBD1, 5 bases. Trimming removed 6 bases at V and 2 bases at J, with 10 bases between. Germline V lookup: CDR1 MNHEY, CDR2 SVGAGI. The CDR3 runs 14 residues. The CDR3 DNA reads as TGTGCCAGCAGGTCAGGGCCAAACACCGGGGAGCTGTTTTTT. Its translation: CASRSGPNTGELFF.

The rearrangement links TRBV21-1 to TRBJ1-5; the table's D call, TRBD1, was not checked against the DNA. TRBV21-1 is annotated as a pseudogene. This CDR3 has 16 amino acids. CDR3 amino acids: CASSKETVLGNQPQHF. As DNA, the CDR3 is TGTGCCAGCAGCAAAGAGACAGTTTTGGGCAATCAGCCCCAGCATTTT.

The rearrangement links TRBV28 to TRBJ2-7, with D perhaps TRBD1 (6 bases). Per the germline V gene, CDR1 is MDHEN and CDR2 is SYDVKM. The CDR3 spans 12 residues. Trimming removed 11 bases from V and 2 bases from J, with 13 bases in between. CDR3 loop: CAVQRDTYEQYF. The DNA for the CDR3 is TGTGCCGTGCAAAGGGACACCTACGAGCAGTACTTC.

The chain employs TRBV7-8 and TRBJ1-1; possible D gene TRBD1, 5 bases. In germline, CDR1 is SGHVS, CDR2 FQNEAQ. The CDR3 has 16 residues. V lost 5 bases, J lost 4 bases, and 20 bases lay in between. CDR3 region: CASSPLGGAIFTEAFF. The DNA of the CDR3 is TGTGCCAGCAGCCCCTTAGGAGGGGCGATTTTCACTGAAGCTTTCTTT.